This TCR beta chain was observed in a study of post-analysis software for immune sequencing data. Regarding the study as a whole: TRBV segments more frequent in patients than in controls numbered roughly 5 and included TRBV5-6, TRBV5-1 and TRBV20-1. Normalized Chao1 diversity was significantly reduced in patients versus controls.

Germline V CDR1 and CDR2: SQVTM, ANQGSEA. The CDR3 sequence is 12 residues long. Trimming took 4 bases from V and 3 from J, leaving 10 bases between them. On this clonotype itself: The target antigen is unknown.

Libraries were made from TCR beta cDNA, and they carried unique molecular identifiers. MiXCR, applied by TCRdb to the PCR reads, yields one record per CDR3 protein. Among 350,000 to 500,000 distinct CDR3 sequences listed, approximately 42% were seen once. This TCR was sampled from a girl aged 2 to 10 with multiple sclerosis. J is TRBJ2-7 and V is TRBV29-1; D is ambiguous. Specimen: blood. The CDR3 is CSVAPQDYEQYF. Written as DNA, the CDR3 is TGCAGCGTTGCCCCCCAAGACTACGAGCAGTACTTC.